Below, 10 T cell receptor beta chains from the same sample are listed, as sequenced in a study of shared clonotypes between healthy human individuals. The data were produced by immunoSEQ multiplex PCR, yet TCRdb's version contains in-frame clones alone and is incomplete. The sample includes approximately 2,000,000 clones, 85% to 95% of them seen just once. The sample was naive CD4+ T cells from PBMCs. Stated subset: CD45RA+ positively selected. The receptors here all came from a man younger than 35 in good health. Some clones in this sample may be carry-over from other donors' samples.

CDR3 nucleotide sequence: TGTGCCAGCAGCCCTACGACCACCGCGGGCTATGGCTACACCTTC. Amino acid sequence: CASSPTTTAGYGYTF. This chain joins TRBV7-8 and TRBJ1-2; no clear D. CDR1 is SGHVS, CDR2 FQNEAQ, per germline. The V end lost 5 bases, the J end lost 4 bases, and 17 bases lay between the germline ends. This CDR3 has 15 residues.

The chain uses TRBV5-4 and TRBJ2-5, with 15 bases aligning to TRBD2. Germline V CDR1 and CDR2: SGHNT, YYREEE (reference sequence). V lost 4 bases to trimming and J lost 5 bases; unmatched junction nucleotides: 6. The CDR3 consists of 16 residues. The CDR3 spells CASSLRTSGRGETQYF. In nucleotides, the CDR3 is TGTGCCAGCAGCCTTCGGACTAGCGGGAGGGGGGAGACCCAGTACTTC.

The genes are TRBV4-1 and TRBJ2-1; 8 nucleotides align to TRBD2. The CDR3 sequence is 16 residues long. Trimming took 4 bases from V and 3 from J; bases not matched to a gene: 8. Per the germline V gene, CDR1 is MGHRA and CDR2 is YSYEKL. The CDR3 loop is CASSPQAGVVYNEQFF. The CDR3 DNA is TGCGCCAGCAGCCCCCAAGCGGGAGTGGTCTACAATGAGCAGTTCTTC.

The chain links TRBV5-1 to TRBJ2-3, with 8 positions matching TRBD2. The CDR3 spans 16 residues. CDR1 SGHRS and CDR2 YFSETQ come from the germline V gene. V was clipped by 4 bases and J by 3 bases; unmatched bases: 10. The CDR3 reads CASSPGTSQLTDTQYF. The CDR3 region has the DNA TGCGCCAGCAGCCCTGGGACTAGTCAGCTGACAGATACGCAGTATTTT.

This sequence joins TRBV27 and TRBJ2-1; 8 nucleotides match TRBD2. CDR1 and CDR2 (germline): MNHEY, SMNVEV (reference sequence). The J segment lost 3 bases and the V segment lost 6 bases, leaving 10 bases of the junction unmatched. The length of the CDR3 is 16 residues. The CDR3: CASSPAGAGGYNEQFF. CDR3 sequence (DNA): TGTGCCAGCAGCCCAGCGGGGGCGGGAGGCTACAATGAGCAGTTCTTC.

Here the CDR3 DNA reads TGTGCCAGCAGCTTAGTCGGGGGTTGGGGCTACACCTTC. It is translated as CASSLVGGWGYTF. This chain links TRBV7-8 with TRBJ1-2, with D possibly TRBD1 on 5 matching bases. The CDR3 covers 13 residues. CDR1 is SGHVS, CDR2 FQNEAQ, per germline. With 1 base removed from V and 8 bases from J, the gap between germline ends came to 11 bases.

The genes are TRBV7-2 and TRBJ2-5; no definite D call. This CDR3 is built from 13 residues. CDR1 is SGHTA and CDR2 is FQGNSA in the germline V gene. V was shortened by 1 base and J by 6 bases, with 9 bases between the two germline ends. The CDR3 nucleotides are TGTGCCAGCAGCTTAGGGTACGAGCAGACCCAGTACTTC. This codes for CASSLGYEQTQYF. Based on the CDR3 plus reference TRBV7-2 and TRBJ2-5, the full variable domain is GAGVSQSPSNKVTEKGKDVELRCDPISGHTALYWYRQSLGQGLEFLIYFQGNSAPDKSGLPSDRFSAERTGGSVSTLTIQRTQQEDSAVYLCASSLGYEQTQYFGPGTRLLVL.

V is TRBV27 and J is TRBJ2-3, with 14 bases lining up with TRBD2. With 5 bases clipped from V and 2 bases from J, the junction kept 12 bases outside the gene matches. The V gene's germline CDR1 is MNHEY and CDR2 SMNVEV (reference sequence). The CDR3 runs 19 residues. CDR3 sequence reads: CASSLWGLAGVGYTDTQYF. In DNA, the CDR3 is TGTGCCAGCAGTCTCTGGGGACTAGCGGGAGTTGGTTACACAGATACGCAGTATTTT.

The chain combines TRBV28 with TRBJ1-5; the D gene is possibly TRBD1 (5 bases). CDR3 size: 15 residues. The germline V gene encodes CDR1 MDHEN and CDR2 SYDVKM. The germline V and J ends were trimmed by 10 bases and 8 bases, with 24 bases remaining between them. The CDR3 sequence is CATRPPRVGTEPQHF. CDR3 coding DNA: TGTGCCACCCGCCCTCCCAGGGTGGGTACTGAGCCCCAGCATTTT. The variable domain in full, completed from reference TRBV28 and TRBJ1-5, reads DVKVTQSSRYLVKRTGEKVFLECVQDMDHENMFWYRQDPGLGLRLIYFSYDVKMKEKGDIPEGYSVSREKKERFSLILESASTNQTSMYLCATRPPRVGTEPQHFGDGTRLSIL.

Points on this clone: One end of the junction varies from germline; a read error may be responsible. V usage is TRBV29-1 and J usage is TRBJ2-3; 12 positions match TRBD2. CDR3 length equals 12 residues. Germline V gene data show CDR1 as SQVTM and CDR2 as ANQGSEA. The CDR3: CSVTGTSGLANF. The CDR3 DNA follows: TGCAGCGTTACCGGGACTAGCGGGCTAGCGAATTTT.